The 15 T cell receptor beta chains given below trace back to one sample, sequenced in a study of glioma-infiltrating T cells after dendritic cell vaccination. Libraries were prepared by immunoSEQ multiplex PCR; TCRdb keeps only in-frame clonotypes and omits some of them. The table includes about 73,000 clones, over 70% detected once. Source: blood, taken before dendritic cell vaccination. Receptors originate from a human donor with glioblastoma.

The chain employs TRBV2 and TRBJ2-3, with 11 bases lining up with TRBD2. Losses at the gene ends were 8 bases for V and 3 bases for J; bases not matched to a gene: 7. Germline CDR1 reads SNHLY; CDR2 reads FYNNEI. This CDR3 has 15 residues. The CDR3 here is CASGVAGGGTDTQYF. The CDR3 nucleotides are TGTGCCAGCGGGGTAGCGGGAGGGGGGACAGATACGCAGTATTTT.

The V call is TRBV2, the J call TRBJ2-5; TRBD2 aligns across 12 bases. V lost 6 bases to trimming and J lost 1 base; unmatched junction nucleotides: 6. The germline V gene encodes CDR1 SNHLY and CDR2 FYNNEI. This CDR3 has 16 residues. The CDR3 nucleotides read TGTGCCAGCAGGTCAGGACTAGCGGGGTTCCAAGAGACCCAGTACTTC. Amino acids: CASRSGLAGFQETQYF. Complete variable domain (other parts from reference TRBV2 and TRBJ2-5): EPEVTQTPSHQVTQMGQEVILRCVPISNHLYFYWYRQILGQKVEFLVSFYNNEISEKSEIFDDQFSVERPDGSNFTLKIRSTKLEDSAMYFCASRSGLAGFQETQYFGPGTRLLVL.

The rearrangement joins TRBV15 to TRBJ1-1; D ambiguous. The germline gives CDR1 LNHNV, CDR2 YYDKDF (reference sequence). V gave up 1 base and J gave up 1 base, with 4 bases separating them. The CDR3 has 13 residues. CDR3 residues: CATSRAGNTEAFF. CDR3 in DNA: TGTGCCACCAGCAGAGCCGGGAACACTGAAGCTTTCTTT. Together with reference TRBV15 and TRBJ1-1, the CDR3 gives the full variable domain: DAMVIQNPRYQVTQFGKPVTLSCSQTLNHNVMYWYQQKSSQAPKLLFHYYDKDFNNEADTPDNFQSRRPNTSFCFLDIRSPGLGDTAMYLCATSRAGNTEAFFGQGTRLTVV.

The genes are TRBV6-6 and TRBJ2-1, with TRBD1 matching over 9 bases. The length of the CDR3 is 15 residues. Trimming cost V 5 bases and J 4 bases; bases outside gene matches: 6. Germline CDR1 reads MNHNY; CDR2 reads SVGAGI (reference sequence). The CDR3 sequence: CASSQGQGKYNEQFF. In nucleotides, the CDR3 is TGTGCCAGCAGTCAAGGACAGGGGAAATACAATGAGCAGTTCTTC.

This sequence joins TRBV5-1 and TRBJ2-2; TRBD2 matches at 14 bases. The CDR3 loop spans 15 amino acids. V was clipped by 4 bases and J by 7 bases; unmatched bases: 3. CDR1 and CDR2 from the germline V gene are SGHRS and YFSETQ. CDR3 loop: CASSPGTSGSGELFF. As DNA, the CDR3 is TGCGCCAGCAGCCCCGGGACTAGCGGGAGCGGGGAGCTGTTTTTT.

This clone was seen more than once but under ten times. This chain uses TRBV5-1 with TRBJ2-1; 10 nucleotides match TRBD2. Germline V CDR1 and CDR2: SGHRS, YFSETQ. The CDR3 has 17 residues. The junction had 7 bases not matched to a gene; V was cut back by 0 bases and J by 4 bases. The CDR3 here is CASSLELAGDSYNEQFF. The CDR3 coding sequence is TGCGCCAGCAGCTTGGAGCTAGCGGGGGACTCTTACAATGAGCAGTTCTTC.

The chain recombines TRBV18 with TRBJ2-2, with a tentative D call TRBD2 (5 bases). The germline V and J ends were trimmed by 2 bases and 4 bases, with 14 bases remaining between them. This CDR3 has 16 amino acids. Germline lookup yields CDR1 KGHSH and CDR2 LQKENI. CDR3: CASSPSPGSGTGELFF. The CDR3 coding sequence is TGTGCCAGCTCACCATCCCCTGGGAGCGGCACCGGGGAGCTGTTTTTT.

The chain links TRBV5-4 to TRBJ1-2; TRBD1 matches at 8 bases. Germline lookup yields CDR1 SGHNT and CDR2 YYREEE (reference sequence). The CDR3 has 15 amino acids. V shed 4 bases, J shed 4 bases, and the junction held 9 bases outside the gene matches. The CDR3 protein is CASSRPLQGGYGYTF. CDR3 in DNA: TGTGCCAGCAGCCGACCGTTACAGGGGGGCTATGGCTACACCTTC.

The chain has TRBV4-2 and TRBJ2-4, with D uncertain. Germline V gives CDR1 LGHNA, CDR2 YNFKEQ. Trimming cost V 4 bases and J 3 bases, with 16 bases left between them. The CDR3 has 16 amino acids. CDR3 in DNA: TGTGCCAGCAGCCGAACCCTTAGCTATGACAAAAACATTCAGTACTTC. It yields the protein CASSRTLSYDKNIQYF.

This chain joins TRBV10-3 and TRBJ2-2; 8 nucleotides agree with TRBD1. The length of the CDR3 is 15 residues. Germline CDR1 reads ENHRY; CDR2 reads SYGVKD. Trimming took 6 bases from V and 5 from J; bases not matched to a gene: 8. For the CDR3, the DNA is TGTGCCATCAGACCAGACAGGGGTGGAACCGGGGAGCTGTTTTTT. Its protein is CAIRPDRGGTGELFF.

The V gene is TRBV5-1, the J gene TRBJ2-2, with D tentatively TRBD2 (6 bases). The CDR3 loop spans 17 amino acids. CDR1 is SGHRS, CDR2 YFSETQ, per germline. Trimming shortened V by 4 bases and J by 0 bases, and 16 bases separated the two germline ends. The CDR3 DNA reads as TGCGCCAGCAGCGCCGGGGCGGGGCAGACGAACACCGGGGAGCTGTTTTTT. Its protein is CASSAGAGQTNTGELFF.

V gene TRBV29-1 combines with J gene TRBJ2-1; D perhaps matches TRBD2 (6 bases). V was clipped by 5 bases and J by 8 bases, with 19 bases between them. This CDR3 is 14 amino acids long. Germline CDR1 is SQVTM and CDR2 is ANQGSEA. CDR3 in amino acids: CSVSGRRDLYEQFF. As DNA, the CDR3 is TGCAGCGTTTCGGGCAGGCGGGACTTGTATGAGCAGTTCTTC.

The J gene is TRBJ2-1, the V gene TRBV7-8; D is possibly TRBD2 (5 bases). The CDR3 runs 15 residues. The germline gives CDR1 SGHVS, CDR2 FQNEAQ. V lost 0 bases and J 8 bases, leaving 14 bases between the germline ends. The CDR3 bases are TGTGCCAGCAGCTTAGCCGCCGGACTTCCGGATGAGCAGTTCTTC. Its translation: CASSLAAGLPDEQFF.

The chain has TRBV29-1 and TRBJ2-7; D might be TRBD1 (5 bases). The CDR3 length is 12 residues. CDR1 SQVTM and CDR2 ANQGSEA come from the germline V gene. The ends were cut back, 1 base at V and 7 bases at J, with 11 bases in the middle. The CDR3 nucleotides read TGCAGCGTTGAAGTCAGGGAAGGGGAGCAGTACTTC. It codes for CSVEVREGEQYF.

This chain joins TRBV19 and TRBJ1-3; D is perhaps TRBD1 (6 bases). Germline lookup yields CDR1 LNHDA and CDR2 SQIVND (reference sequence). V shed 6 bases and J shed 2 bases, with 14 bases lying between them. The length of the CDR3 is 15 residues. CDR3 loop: CASRIDRQTGNTIYF. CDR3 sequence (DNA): TGTGCCAGTAGGATCGACAGGCAAACTGGAAACACCATATATTTT.